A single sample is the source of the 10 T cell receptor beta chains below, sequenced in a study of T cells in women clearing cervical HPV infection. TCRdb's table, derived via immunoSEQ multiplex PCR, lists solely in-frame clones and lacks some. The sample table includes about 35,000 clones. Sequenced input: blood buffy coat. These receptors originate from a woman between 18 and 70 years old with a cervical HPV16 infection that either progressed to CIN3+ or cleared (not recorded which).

The part of the CDR3 DNA that was read is TGTGCCAGCAGTCTGACAGGGGCCGGGGGGACTCGGGGC. Its protein is CASSLTGAGGTRG. The entire CDR3 reads CASSLTGAGGTRGYTF. The gene calls are TRBV2 and TRBJ1-2, with 8 positions matching TRBD1. Read coverage stops 3 residues before the CDR3 terminus; the germline J gene supplies the remainder. The CDR3 covers 16 residues. CDR1 is SNHLY, CDR2 FYNNEI, per germline.

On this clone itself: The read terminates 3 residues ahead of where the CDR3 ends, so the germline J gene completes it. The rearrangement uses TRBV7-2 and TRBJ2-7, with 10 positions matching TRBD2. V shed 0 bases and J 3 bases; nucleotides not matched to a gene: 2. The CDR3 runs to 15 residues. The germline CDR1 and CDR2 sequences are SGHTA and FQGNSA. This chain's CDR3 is CASSLAASGGYEQYF. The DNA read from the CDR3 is TGTGCCAGCAGCTTAGCAGCTAGCGGGGGCTACGAG.

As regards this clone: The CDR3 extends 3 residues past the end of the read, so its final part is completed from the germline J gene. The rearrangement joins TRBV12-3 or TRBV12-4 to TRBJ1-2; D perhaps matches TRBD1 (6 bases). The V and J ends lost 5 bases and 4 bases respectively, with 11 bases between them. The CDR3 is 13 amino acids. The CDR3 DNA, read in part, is TGTGCCAGCAGTCCAGGACAGATCTATGGC. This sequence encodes CASSPGQIYG. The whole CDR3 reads CASSPGQIYGYTF.

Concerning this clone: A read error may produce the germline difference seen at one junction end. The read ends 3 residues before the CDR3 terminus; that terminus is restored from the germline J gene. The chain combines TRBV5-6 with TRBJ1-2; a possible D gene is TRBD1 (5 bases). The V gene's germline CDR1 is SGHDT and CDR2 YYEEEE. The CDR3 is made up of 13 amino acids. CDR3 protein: CVSTWRGGYGYTF. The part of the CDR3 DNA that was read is TGTGTCAGCACCTGGAGGGGAGGGTATGGC.

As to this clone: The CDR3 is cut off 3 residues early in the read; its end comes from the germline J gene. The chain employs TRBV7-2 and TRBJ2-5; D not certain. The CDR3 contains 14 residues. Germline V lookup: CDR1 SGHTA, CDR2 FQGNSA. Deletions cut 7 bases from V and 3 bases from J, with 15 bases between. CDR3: CASKPDILKETQYF. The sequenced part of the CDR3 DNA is TGTGCCAGCAAACCTGACATCCTCAAAGAGACC.

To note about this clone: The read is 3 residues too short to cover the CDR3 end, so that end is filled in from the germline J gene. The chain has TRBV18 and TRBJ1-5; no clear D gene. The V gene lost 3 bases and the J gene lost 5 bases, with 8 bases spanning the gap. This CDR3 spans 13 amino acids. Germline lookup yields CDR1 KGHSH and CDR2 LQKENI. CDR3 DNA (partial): TGTGCCAGCTCACCCGCGGTAGATCAGCCC. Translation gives CASSPAVDQP. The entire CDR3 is CASSPAVDQPQHF.

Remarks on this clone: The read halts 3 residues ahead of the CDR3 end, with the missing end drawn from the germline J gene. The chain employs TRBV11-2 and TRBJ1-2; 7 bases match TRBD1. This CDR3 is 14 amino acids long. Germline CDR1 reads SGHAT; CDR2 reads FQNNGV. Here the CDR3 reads CASSQGGREGGYTF. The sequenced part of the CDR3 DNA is TGTGCCAGCAGCCAGGGGGGCAGGGAGGGAGGC.

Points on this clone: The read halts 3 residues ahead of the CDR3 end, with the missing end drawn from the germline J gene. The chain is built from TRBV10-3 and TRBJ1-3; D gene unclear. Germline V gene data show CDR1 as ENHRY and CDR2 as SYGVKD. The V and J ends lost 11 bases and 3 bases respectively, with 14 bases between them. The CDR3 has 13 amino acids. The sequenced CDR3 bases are TGTGCCGCCAGAGGTTCGAGTGGAAACACC. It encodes CAARGSSGNT. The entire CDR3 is CAARGSSGNTIYF.

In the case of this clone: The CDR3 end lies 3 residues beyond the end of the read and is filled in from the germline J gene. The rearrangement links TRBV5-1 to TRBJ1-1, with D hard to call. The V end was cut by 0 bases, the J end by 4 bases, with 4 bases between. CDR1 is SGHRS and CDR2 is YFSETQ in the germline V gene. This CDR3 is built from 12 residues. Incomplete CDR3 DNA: TGCGCCAGCAGCTTGGAGGGCACTGAA. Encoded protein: CASSLEGTE. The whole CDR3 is CASSLEGTEAFF.

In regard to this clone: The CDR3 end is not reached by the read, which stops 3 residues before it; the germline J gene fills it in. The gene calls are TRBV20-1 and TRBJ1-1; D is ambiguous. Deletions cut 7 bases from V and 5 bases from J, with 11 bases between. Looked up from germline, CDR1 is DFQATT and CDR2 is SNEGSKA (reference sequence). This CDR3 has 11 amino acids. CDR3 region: CSGSVKTEAFF. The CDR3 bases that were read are TGCAGTGGCTCGGTCAAGACTGAA.